One sample yielded the 9 T cell receptor beta chains listed below, sequenced in a study of OX40 agonist ivuxolimab in advanced cancers. TCRdb keeps only in-frame clones here, not all; method: immunoSEQ multiplex PCR. The profile covers some 94,000 clones, with roughly nine tenths appearing a single time and more than 3% taken by the ten largest. Sequencing was performed on CD4+ or CD8+ T cells sorted from blood, taken in a trial of the OX40 agonist ivuxolimab. The receptors originated from an adult with an advanced solid tumor such as melanoma, head and neck, liver or kidney cancer.

This chain uses TRBV9 with TRBJ2-5; TRBD2 agrees at 8 bases. This CDR3 region has 17 residues. After removal of 0 bases from V and 5 bases from J, the junction contained 12 bases not matched to a gene. From germline, CDR1 is SGDLS and CDR2 YYNGEE. CDR3 residues: CASSVEPRLAGPETQYF. The CDR3 bases are TGTGCCAGCAGCGTAGAGCCCAGGCTAGCGGGCCCTGAGACCCAGTACTTC. The full variable domain, with the rest looked up from reference TRBV9 and TRBJ2-5, is DSGVTQTPKHLITATGQRVTLRCSPRSGDLSVYWYQQSLDQGLQFLIQYYNGEERAKGNILERFSAQQFPDLHSELNLSSLELGDSALYFCASSVEPRLAGPETQYFGPGTRLLVL.

The J gene is TRBJ2-1, the V gene TRBV9, with 10 bases fitting TRBD2. Germline values: CDR1 SGDLS, CDR2 YYNGEE. This CDR3 region has 17 residues. J was trimmed by 1 base and V by 1 base; bases with no gene match: 5. CDR3 coding DNA: TGTGCCAGCAGCGTATCCCCTAGCGGGAGTTCCTACAATGAGCAGTTCTTC. Translating it yields CASSVSPSGSSYNEQFF.

J is TRBJ1-1 and V is TRBV6-6, with TRBD1 identical over 8 bases. The CDR3 loop spans 13 amino acids. Germline trimming cut 5 bases from V and 4 bases from J; bases unmatched to any gene: 3. Germline V gene lookup returns CDR1 MNHNY and CDR2 SVGAGI (reference sequence). The CDR3 reads CASSQTGGTEAFF. In DNA, the CDR3 is TGTGCCAGCAGTCAAACAGGGGGCACTGAAGCTTTCTTT.

CDR3 nucleotide sequence: TGTGCCAGCACGGGCGGCACAGATACGCAGTATTTT. It translates to CASTGGTDTQYF. The rearrangement uses TRBV7-9 and TRBJ2-3; no clear D. The germline V gene encodes CDR1 SEHNR and CDR2 FQNEAQ (reference sequence). V lost 7 bases and J 1 base, leaving 6 bases between the germline ends. The length of the CDR3 is 12 residues.

The chain employs TRBV28 and TRBJ2-7, with 10 bases aligning to TRBD2. Germline trimming cut 1 base from V and 4 bases from J; bases unmatched to any gene: 4. This CDR3 is 15 amino acids long. Germline V gives CDR1 MDHEN, CDR2 SYDVKM. CDR3 sequence: CASSLFTSGVYEQYF. The CDR3 region has the DNA TGTGCCAGCAGTTTATTCACTAGCGGGGTTTACGAGCAGTACTTC.

The CDR3 nucleotides are TGTGCCAGCAGCTTAGGAGTTTTTAGGGGCTACACCTTC. Translation: CASSLGVFRGYTF. The rearrangement uses TRBV5-6 and TRBJ1-2; D unclear. The V gene's germline CDR1 is SGHDT and CDR2 YYEEEE. Trimming removed 2 bases at V and 8 bases at J, with 13 bases between. The CDR3 is 13 amino acids.

The chain combines TRBV9 with TRBJ2-1; 7 bases fit TRBD2. Trimming took 0 bases from V and 7 from J; bases not matched to a gene: 13. From germline, CDR1 is SGDLS and CDR2 YYNGEE. The CDR3 extends over 17 amino acids. The CDR3 spells CASSVEDAGAYVNEQFF. Here the CDR3 DNA reads TGTGCCAGCAGCGTAGAAGATGCGGGAGCGTATGTAAATGAGCAGTTCTTC.

This chain connects TRBV19 to TRBJ1-5, with D uncertain. Germline CDR1 is LNHDA and CDR2 is SQIVND (reference sequence). V was shortened by 3 bases and J by 5 bases, with 11 bases between the two germline ends. This CDR3 is built from 14 residues. The CDR3 sequence: CASSIAGKDQPQHF. The CDR3 nucleotides read TGTGCCAGTAGTATCGCGGGGAAAGATCAGCCCCAGCATTTT. The whole variable domain, filled in from reference TRBV19 and TRBJ1-5, reads DGGITQSPKYLFRKEGQNVTLSCEQNLNHDAMYWYRQDPGQGLRLIYYSQIVNDFQKGDIAEGYSVSREKKESFPLTVTSAQKNPTAFYLCASSIAGKDQPQHFGDGTRLSIL.

V usage is TRBV11-2 and J usage is TRBJ2-3; D remains ambiguous. Germline values: CDR1 SGHAT, CDR2 FQNNGV. The CDR3 is made up of 14 amino acids. V lost 7 bases and J lost 4, with 15 bases in between. The chain's CDR3 is CASTQILTADTQYF. The CDR3 DNA reads TGTGCCAGCACCCAAATACTGACCGCAGATACGCAGTATTTT.